These 29 T cell receptor beta chains were sequenced from one sample in a study of CD8+ T cells in alopecia areata. After isolation, RNA underwent reverse transcription to generate cDNA as the sequencing template. Profiled with immunoSEQ multiplex PCR; TCRdb holds only in-frame clones, not every one. The table includes approximately 120,000 clones, 47% detected once. The sample was NKG2D-low CD8+ T cells sorted from blood. All receptors derive from a human donor with alopecia areata.

J is TRBJ1-1 and V is TRBV6-6; D is ambiguous. V was shortened by 2 bases and J by 1 base, with 2 bases between the two germline ends. This CDR3 spans 12 amino acids. The germline CDR1 and CDR2 sequences are MNHNY and SVGAGI (reference sequence). The CDR3 is CASSYENTEAFF. The CDR3 nucleotides are TGTGCCAGCAGTTACGAGAACACTGAAGCTTTCTTT.

The chain uses TRBV27 and TRBJ2-1; D gene uncertain. The germline gives CDR1 MNHEY, CDR2 SMNVEV (reference sequence). The CDR3 runs to 12 residues. The V end was cut by 3 bases, the J end by 6 bases, with 6 bases between. The CDR3 DNA is TGTGCCAGCAGTTTGATCCGCAATGAGCAGTTCTTC. This translates into CASSLIRNEQFF.

The rearrangement links TRBV29-1 to TRBJ1-1; 8 positions agree with TRBD1. Germline V gene data show CDR1 as SQVTM and CDR2 as ANQGSEA. Trimming removed 5 bases from V and 11 bases from J; junction bases left unmatched: 4. The CDR3 is 10 amino acids. The CDR3 sequence is CSVKTGVAFF. CDR3 DNA sequence: TGCAGCGTTAAGACAGGGGTGGCTTTCTTT.

This clone was picked up a small number of times. This chain uses TRBV29-1 with TRBJ2-1, with 8 bases lining up with TRBD1. Germline loops: CDR1 SQVTM, CDR2 ANQGSEA. V trimming: 7 bases; J trimming: 8 bases; junction bases outside the gene matches: 10. CDR3 length: 13 residues. CDR3 amino acids: CSGDRGTGDEQFF. The CDR3 DNA sequence: TGCAGCGGTGACAGGGGCACTGGCGATGAGCAGTTCTTC.

The chain recombines TRBV29-1 with TRBJ1-1, with D possibly matching TRBD1 (5 bases). The germline V and J ends were trimmed by 0 bases and 6 bases, with 11 bases remaining between them. CDR1 is SQVTM, CDR2 ANQGSEA, per germline. This CDR3 comprises 13 residues. CDR3 sequence reads: CSVEDSGQAEAFF. CDR3 DNA: TGCAGCGTTGAAGATTCAGGGCAGGCTGAAGCTTTCTTT.

This clone has more than one count but fewer than ten. The chain couples TRBV2 to TRBJ2-5; D remains ambiguous. Looked up from germline, CDR1 is SNHLY and CDR2 is FYNNEI. Trimming took off 7 bases at V and 5 bases at J, with 14 bases between the two ends. This CDR3 is 13 amino acids long. The CDR3 region is CASTTLLGETQYF. In DNA, the CDR3 is TGTGCCAGCACTACCCTGCTAGGGGAGACCCAGTACTTC.

The table lists this clone with a few counts. The chain is built from TRBV30 and TRBJ2-7, with a possible D match to TRBD1 (5 bases). V dropped 1 base and J dropped 3 bases, with 13 bases sitting between them. Germline V CDR1 and CDR2: GTSNPN, SVGIG (reference sequence). The CDR3 is 14 amino acids. In DNA, the CDR3 is TGTGCCTGGAGTGAGGGGCGTCCGGGCTACGAGCAGTACTTC. As protein: CAWSEGRPGYEQYF.

CDR3 sequence reads: CASREGSGANVLTF. CDR3 sequence (DNA): TGCGCCAGCAGGGAAGGCTCTGGGGCCAACGTCCTGACTTTC. The V gene is TRBV4-1, the J gene TRBJ2-6; D uncertain. The CDR3 totals 14 residues. The V and J ends lost 6 bases and 0 bases respectively, with 6 bases between them. CDR1 MGHRA and CDR2 YSYEKL come from the germline V gene.

The chain uses TRBV29-1 and TRBJ2-7; D may be TRBD1 or TRBD2 (6 bases each). The CDR3 is made up of 14 amino acids. V lost 3 bases and J 0 bases, leaving 12 bases between the germline ends. Germline CDR1 and CDR2: SQVTM and ANQGSEA. CDR3 protein: CSVDGGDNSYEQYF. CDR3 bases: TGCAGCGTTGATGGAGGGGACAACTCCTACGAGCAGTACTTC.

This clone was detected a few times. The V and J genes are TRBV6-1 and TRBJ2-7; possibly TRBD2 for D (5 bases). The germline V and J ends were trimmed by 2 bases and 0 bases, with 11 bases remaining between them. The CDR3 loop spans 15 amino acids. Germline CDR1 reads MNHNS; CDR2 reads SASEGT. The CDR3 reads CASSEFVGDSYEQYF. The CDR3 nucleotides read TGTGCCAGCAGTGAATTTGTGGGAGACTCCTACGAGCAGTACTTC.

This rearrangement joins TRBV9 to TRBJ2-5; a weak D match, TRBD1 (6 bases). The CDR3 runs 14 residues. The germline V gene has CDR1 SGDLS and CDR2 YYNGEE. The V end was cut by 3 bases, the J end by 4 bases, with 13 bases between. The CDR3 reads CASSEDTGRETQYF. Written as DNA, the CDR3 is TGTGCCAGCAGCGAGGATACAGGGAGAGAGACCCAGTACTTC.

Comments on this clone: Other DNA sequences within the sample encode an identical CDR3. CDR3 in amino acids: CSVVQGAGELFF. The CDR3 DNA reads as TGCAGCGTTGTCCAGGGTGCCGGGGAGCTGTTTTTT. The chain couples TRBV29-1 to TRBJ2-2, with D maybe TRBD1 (5 bases). Trimming cost V 4 bases and J 6 bases, with 9 bases left between them. The CDR3 runs 12 residues. Germline V gene sequence: CDR1 SQVTM, CDR2 ANQGSEA.

This sequence joins TRBV5-6 and TRBJ2-4; no clear D. The CDR3 length is 14 residues. Between the trimmed V and J ends, which lost 0 bases and 1 base, there was a span of 5 bases. CDR1 SGHDT and CDR2 YYEEEE come from the germline V gene. CDR3 in DNA: TGTGCCAGCAGCTTGGACGTGGCCAAAAACATTCAGTACTTC. This encodes CASSLDVAKNIQYF. The entire variable domain, with the rest obtained from reference TRBV5-6 and TRBJ2-4, is as follows: DAGVTQSPTHLIKTRGQQVTLRCSPKSGHDTVSWYQQALGQGPQFIFQYYEEEERQRGNFPDRFSGHQFPNYSSELNVNALLLGDSALYLCASSLDVAKNIQYFGAGTRLSVL.

This sequence joins TRBV29-1 and TRBJ2-7; TRBD1 aligns across 8 bases. The CDR3 contains 16 residues. The V segment lost 2 bases and the J segment 0 bases; nucleotides outside the gene matches: 9. The germline CDR1 and CDR2 sequences are SQVTM and ANQGSEA. DNA for the CDR3: TGCAGCGTTGAAACCCGGACAGGGCGGATCTCCTACGAGCAGTACTTC. The encoded protein is CSVETRTGRISYEQYF.

The rearrangement uses TRBV29-1 and TRBJ2-7; D is unresolved. CDR3 length equals 13 residues. The ends were cut back, 4 bases at V and 0 bases at J, with 10 bases in the middle. Germline V gene lookup returns CDR1 SQVTM and CDR2 ANQGSEA. Written as DNA, the CDR3 is TGCAGCGTTGCAGGACCGAACTCCTACGAGCAGTACTTC. Encoded protein: CSVAGPNSYEQYF.

The gene calls are TRBV29-1 and TRBJ2-4, with D possibly matching TRBD2 (5 bases). Germline CDR1 is SQVTM and CDR2 is ANQGSEA. The CDR3 spans 10 residues. The DNA of the CDR3 is TGCGCCGGGAATGGGGACATTCAGTACTTC. Amino acids: CAGNGDIQYF.

V and J are TRBV2 and TRBJ1-2, with a possible D match to TRBD1 (5 bases). Per germline, CDR1 SNHLY and CDR2 FYNNEI. Between the trimmed V and J ends, which lost 4 bases and 9 bases, there was a span of 9 bases. This CDR3 is built from 11 residues. The CDR3 DNA sequence: TGTGCCAGCAGTGGGGGCCGCAGCTACACCTTC. This gives the protein CASSGGRSYTF.

This clone came up a few times. The gene calls are TRBV29-1 and TRBJ2-7; no firm D call. Trimming shortened V by 8 bases and J by 2 bases, and 13 bases separated the two germline ends. CDR1 and CDR2 from the germline V gene are SQVTM and ANQGSEA. CDR3 size: 12 residues. The chain's CDR3 is CSMRTETYEQYF. The CDR3 DNA reads TGCAGCATGCGGACGGAAACCTACGAGCAGTACTTC.

This clone was seen a few times. This same CDR3 is encoded by further DNA sequences in the sample. The chain carries TRBV28 and TRBJ2-7; D may be TRBD1 (6 bases). Germline-derived CDR1 and CDR2 are MDHEN and SYDVKM. Between the trimmed V and J ends, which lost 6 bases and 1 base, there was a span of 10 bases. The CDR3 spans 13 residues. CDR3 sequence (DNA): TGTGCCAGCAGCCCGACAGGTTCCTACGAGCAGTACTTC. This gives the protein CASSPTGSYEQYF.

The chain is built from TRBV5-4 and TRBJ2-3, with D hard to call. The CDR3 consists of 14 residues. The V and J ends lost 4 bases and 0 bases respectively, with 9 bases between them. Germline lookup yields CDR1 SGHNT and CDR2 YYREEE (reference sequence). The CDR3 protein is CASSIGTSTDTQYF. CDR3 coding DNA: TGTGCCAGCAGCATTGGAACTAGCACAGATACGCAGTATTTT.

V usage is TRBV6-1 and J usage is TRBJ2-3; D not resolved. Trimming pared 9 bases from V and 0 bases from J, leaving 7 bases between. CDR1 is MNHNS, CDR2 SASEGT, per germline. The CDR3 spans 12 residues. The CDR3 protein is CAREDSTDTQYF. DNA of the CDR3: TGTGCCAGGGAAGATAGCACAGATACGCAGTATTTT.

This clone was seen once. The chain carries TRBV27 and TRBJ2-5; either TRBD1 or TRBD2 may fit D (5 bases each). CDR1 is MNHEY and CDR2 is SMNVEV in the germline V gene (reference sequence). This CDR3 is 15 amino acids long. V lost 2 bases to trimming and J lost 5 bases, with 15 bases between them. For the CDR3, the DNA is TGTGCCAGCAGTTTAACCCCCCAGGGACCGGAGACCCAGTACTTC. This codes for CASSLTPQGPETQYF.

This clone has just one count. This chain links TRBV29-1 with TRBJ1-2; 7 positions match TRBD1. V lost 0 bases to trimming and J lost 6 bases; unmatched junction nucleotides: 16. Germline CDR1 and CDR2: SQVTM and ANQGSEA. This CDR3 comprises 17 residues. The CDR3 coding sequence is TGCAGCGTTGAAGATTTGGGGACCGGGACAGAGCTTCATGGCTACACCTTC. Its translation: CSVEDLGTGTELHGYTF. Based on the CDR3 plus reference TRBV29-1 and TRBJ1-2, the full variable domain is SAVISQKPSRDICQRGTSLTIQCQVDSQVTMMFWYRQQPGQSLTLIATANQGSEATYESGFVIDKFPISRPNLTFSTLTVSNMSPEDSSIYLCSVEDLGTGTELHGYTFGSGTRLTVV.

This clone was found a few times. The chain links TRBV29-1 to TRBJ2-2; D is perhaps TRBD1 (5 bases). This CDR3 has 11 amino acids. Trimming cost V 5 bases and J 8 bases, with 9 bases left between them. From germline, CDR1 is SQVTM and CDR2 ANQGSEA. CDR3 coding DNA: TGCAGCGTTCGACAGATTGGGGAGCTGTTTTTT. This codes for CSVRQIGELFF.

This chain links TRBV29-1 with TRBJ1-2; 8 bases line up with TRBD1. V was pared by 0 bases and J by 5 bases, with 2 bases of the junction left unmatched. Germline V gene sequence: CDR1 SQVTM, CDR2 ANQGSEA. The CDR3 covers 13 residues. The DNA for the CDR3 is TGCAGCGTTGAAGACGACAGGGGTTATGGCTACACCTTC. Amino acids: CSVEDDRGYGYTF. The complete variable domain, with remaining parts taken from reference TRBV29-1 and TRBJ1-2, reads SAVISQKPSRDICQRGTSLTIQCQVDSQVTMMFWYRQQPGQSLTLIATANQGSEATYESGFVIDKFPISRPNLTFSTLTVSNMSPEDSSIYLCSVEDDRGYGYTFGSGTRLTVV.

This clone was observed once. The DNA of the CDR3 is TGTGCCTGGACTCCTGAACCAGGCGATTATTCACCCCTCCACTTT. The encoded protein is CAWTPEPGDYSPLHF. The gene calls are TRBV30 and TRBJ1-6; no clear D gene. The CDR3 runs to 15 residues. Germline CDR1 is GTSNPN and CDR2 is SVGIG (reference sequence). Trimming shortened V by 4 bases and J by 8 bases, and 18 bases separated the two germline ends. Drawing the rest from reference TRBV30 and TRBJ1-6, the complete variable domain is SQTIHQWPATLVQPVGSPLSLECTVEGTSNPNLYWYRQAAGRGLQLLFYSVGIGQISSEVPQNLSASRPQDRQFILSSKKLLLSDSGFYLCAWTPEPGDYSPLHFGNGTRLTVT.

The CDR3 bases are TGTGCCTGGAGTGTACACCTCGAGGTCAAAAACATTCAGTACTTC. It yields the protein CAWSVHLEVKNIQYF. The chain couples TRBV30 to TRBJ2-4; no definite D call. Trimming removed 0 bases at V and 3 bases at J, with 12 bases between. CDR1 is GTSNPN, CDR2 SVGIG, per germline (reference sequence). This CDR3 has 15 amino acids. Combining the CDR3 with reference TRBV30 and TRBJ2-4 gives the whole variable domain SQTIHQWPATLVQPVGSPLSLECTVEGTSNPNLYWYRQAAGRGLQLLFYSVGIGQISSEVPQNLSASRPQDRQFILSSKKLLLSDSGFYLCAWSVHLEVKNIQYFGAGTRLSVL.

By sample fraction, this clone is medium-sized. This chain uses TRBV7-9 with TRBJ2-2, with D possibly being TRBD1 (5 bases). This CDR3 is 15 amino acids long. The V end lost 1 base, the J end lost 3 bases, and 9 bases lay between the germline ends. The germline V gene has CDR1 SEHNR and CDR2 FQNEAQ (reference sequence). In DNA, the CDR3 is TGTGCCAGCAGCTTAGGACAGTTTGACACCGGGGAGCTGTTTTTT. The encoded protein is CASSLGQFDTGELFF.

This clone was picked up a small number of times. The rearrangement links TRBV7-6 to TRBJ2-3; D possibly uses TRBD1 or TRBD2 (5 bases each). CDR1 is SGHVS, CDR2 FNYEAQ, per germline. This CDR3 has 16 amino acids. Trimming left V 4 bases short and J 1 base short, with 15 bases between. CDR3 residues: CASSSWDLAGTDTQYF. DNA for the CDR3: TGTGCCAGCAGCTCTTGGGACCTGGCTGGCACAGATACGCAGTATTTT.